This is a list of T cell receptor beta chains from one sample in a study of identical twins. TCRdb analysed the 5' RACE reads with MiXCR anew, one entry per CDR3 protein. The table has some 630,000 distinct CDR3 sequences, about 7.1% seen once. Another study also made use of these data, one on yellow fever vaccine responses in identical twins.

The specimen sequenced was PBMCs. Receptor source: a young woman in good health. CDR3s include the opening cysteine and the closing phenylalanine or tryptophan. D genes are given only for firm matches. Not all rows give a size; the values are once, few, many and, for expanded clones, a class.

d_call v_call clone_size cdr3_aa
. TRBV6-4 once CASSDTRDTGELFF
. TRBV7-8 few CASSYSSYSPLHF
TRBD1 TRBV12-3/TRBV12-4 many CASSAGTRGRNEQFF
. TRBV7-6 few CASSLSRGLTNEKLFF
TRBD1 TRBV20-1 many CSARRTGNNEQFF
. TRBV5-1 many CASSTGLPGDNQPQHF
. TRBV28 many CASSLLIPGSSYNSPLHF
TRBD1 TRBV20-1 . CSAHGQGVGNTEAFF
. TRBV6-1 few CASMVKGPYNEQFF
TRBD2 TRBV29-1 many CSVPGTSGFTGEYF
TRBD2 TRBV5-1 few CASSWGGSRVEQYF
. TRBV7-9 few CASSLIEGNTEAFF
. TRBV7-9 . CASSLTPTLEQFF
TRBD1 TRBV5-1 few CASRRTGGMDTGELFF
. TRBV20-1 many CSAPTGGRAFSGANVLTF
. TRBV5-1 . CASSPSTGRPTDTQYF
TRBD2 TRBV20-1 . CSAGGGADTQYF
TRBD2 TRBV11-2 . CASSSLTSGRTYEQYF
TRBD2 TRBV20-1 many CSASGTSWETQYF
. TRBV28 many CASSLFQGLETQYF
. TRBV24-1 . CATSDSSFPLKTGSSYNEQFF
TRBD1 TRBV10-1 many CASSRDRTEETQYF
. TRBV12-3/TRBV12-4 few CASRTDSQETQYF
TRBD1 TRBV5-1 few CASRAGQGQYQETQYF
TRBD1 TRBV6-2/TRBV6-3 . CASSPRTGGGNQPQHF
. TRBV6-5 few CASSYTPFKGNNEQFF
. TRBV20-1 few CSAQTGPQETQYF
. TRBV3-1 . CASSPGTDEQPQHF
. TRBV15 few CATSREPGLMGTDTQYF
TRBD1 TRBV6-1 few CASSLKGASNQPQHF
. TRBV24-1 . CALREGRGFLRASDTQYF
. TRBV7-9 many CASSSDGNEQFF
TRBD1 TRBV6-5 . CASSYDRDAEKLFF
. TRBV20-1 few CSARRAFGGTYEQYF
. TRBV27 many CASSYQPDYYGYTF
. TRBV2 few CASSREWTLSSYEQYF
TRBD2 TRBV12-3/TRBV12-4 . CASSFRSSGRALEQETQYF
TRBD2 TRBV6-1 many CASSPPTLAGVGNEQFF
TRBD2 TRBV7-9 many CASSRTSGAVDTQYF
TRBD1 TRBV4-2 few CASSTRTGANTEAFF
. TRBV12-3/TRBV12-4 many CASSFGGYMNTEAFF
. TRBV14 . CASSQDLVAGNTIYF
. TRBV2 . CASSDFMTSGELFF
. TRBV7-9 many CASSSAKTGTNEQYF
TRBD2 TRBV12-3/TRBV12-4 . CASSHGNSGMLLETQYF
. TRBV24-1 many CATSDWVTGELFF
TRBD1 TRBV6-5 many CASSYSWTGGQETQYF